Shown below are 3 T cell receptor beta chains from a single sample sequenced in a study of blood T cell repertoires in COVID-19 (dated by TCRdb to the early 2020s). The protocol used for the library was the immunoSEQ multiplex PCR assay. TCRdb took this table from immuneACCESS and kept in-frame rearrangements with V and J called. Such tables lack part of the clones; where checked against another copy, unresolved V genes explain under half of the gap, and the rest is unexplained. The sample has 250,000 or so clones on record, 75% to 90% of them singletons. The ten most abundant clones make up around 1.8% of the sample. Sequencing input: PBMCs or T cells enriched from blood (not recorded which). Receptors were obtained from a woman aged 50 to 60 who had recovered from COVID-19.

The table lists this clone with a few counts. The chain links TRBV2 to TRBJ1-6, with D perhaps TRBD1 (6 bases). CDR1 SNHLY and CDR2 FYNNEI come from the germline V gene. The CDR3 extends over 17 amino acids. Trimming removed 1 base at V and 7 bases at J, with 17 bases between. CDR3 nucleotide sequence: TGTGCCAGCAGTGAAGAAGCTTACAGGGAGTTGAATTCACCCCTCCACTTT. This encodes CASSEEAYRELNSPLHF.

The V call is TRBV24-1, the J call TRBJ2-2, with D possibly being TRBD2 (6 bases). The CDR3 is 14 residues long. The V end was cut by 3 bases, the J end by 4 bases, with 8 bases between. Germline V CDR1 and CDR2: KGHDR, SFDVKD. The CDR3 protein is CATSDPGVTGELFF. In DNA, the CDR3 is TGTGCCACCAGTGATCCGGGGGTCACCGGGGAGCTGTTTTTT.

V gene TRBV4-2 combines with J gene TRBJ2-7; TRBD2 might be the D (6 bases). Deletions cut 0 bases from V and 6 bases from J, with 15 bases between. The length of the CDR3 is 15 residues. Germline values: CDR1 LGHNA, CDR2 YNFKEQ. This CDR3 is CASSQDRGIRIEQYF. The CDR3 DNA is TGTGCCAGCAGCCAAGATCGGGGGATCCGGATCGAGCAGTACTTC.